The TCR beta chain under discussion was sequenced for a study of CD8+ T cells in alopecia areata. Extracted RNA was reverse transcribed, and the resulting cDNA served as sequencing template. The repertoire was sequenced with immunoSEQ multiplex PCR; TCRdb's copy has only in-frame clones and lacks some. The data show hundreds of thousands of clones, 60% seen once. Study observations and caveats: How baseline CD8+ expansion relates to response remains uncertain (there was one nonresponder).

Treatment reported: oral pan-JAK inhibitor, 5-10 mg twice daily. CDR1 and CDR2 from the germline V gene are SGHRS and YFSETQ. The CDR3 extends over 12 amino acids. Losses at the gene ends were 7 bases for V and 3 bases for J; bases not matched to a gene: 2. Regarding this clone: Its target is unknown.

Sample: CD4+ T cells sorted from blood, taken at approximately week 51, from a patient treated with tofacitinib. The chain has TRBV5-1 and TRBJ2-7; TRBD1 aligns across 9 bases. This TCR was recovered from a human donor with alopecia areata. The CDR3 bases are TGCGCCAGCGGGACAGGGAACTACGAGCAGTACTTC. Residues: CASGTGNYEQYF.